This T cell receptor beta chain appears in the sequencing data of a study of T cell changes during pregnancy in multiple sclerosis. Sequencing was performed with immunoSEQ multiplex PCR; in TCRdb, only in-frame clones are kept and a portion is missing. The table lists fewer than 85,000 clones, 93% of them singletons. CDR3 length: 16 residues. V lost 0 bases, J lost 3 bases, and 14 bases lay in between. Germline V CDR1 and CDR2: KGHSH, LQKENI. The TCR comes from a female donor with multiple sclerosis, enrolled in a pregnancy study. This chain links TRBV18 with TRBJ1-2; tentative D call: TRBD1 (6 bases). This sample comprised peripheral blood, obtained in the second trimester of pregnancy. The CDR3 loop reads CASSPPPVRGDYGYTF. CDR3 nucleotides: TGTGCCAGCTCACCACCCCCTGTCAGGGGTGACTATGGCTACACCTTC.